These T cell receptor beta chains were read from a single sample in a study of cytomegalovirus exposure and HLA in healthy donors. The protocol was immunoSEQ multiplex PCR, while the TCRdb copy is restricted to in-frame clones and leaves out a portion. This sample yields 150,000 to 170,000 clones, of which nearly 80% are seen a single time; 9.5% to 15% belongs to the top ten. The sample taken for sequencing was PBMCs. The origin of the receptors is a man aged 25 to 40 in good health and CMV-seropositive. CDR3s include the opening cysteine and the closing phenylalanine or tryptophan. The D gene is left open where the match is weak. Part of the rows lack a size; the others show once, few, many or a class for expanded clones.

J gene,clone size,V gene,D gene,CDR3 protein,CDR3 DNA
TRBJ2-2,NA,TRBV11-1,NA,CASSSYTGWTGELFF,TGTGCCAGCAGCTCCTATACAGGGTGGACCGGGGAGCTGTTTTTT
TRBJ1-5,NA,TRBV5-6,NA,CASSSIRETGDNQPQHF,TGTGCCAGCAGCTCTATCAGGGAAACTGGGGACAATCAGCCCCAGCATTTT
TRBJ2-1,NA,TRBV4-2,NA,CASSQDRWQRNYNEQFF,TGTGCCAGCAGCCAAGATCGGTGGCAGAGGAACTACAATGAGCAGTTCTTC
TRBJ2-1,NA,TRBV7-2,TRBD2,CASRGTSGNNEQFF,TGTGCCAGCAGAGGGACTAGCGGGAACAATGAGCAGTTCTTC
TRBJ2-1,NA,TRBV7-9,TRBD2,CASSPKTSGSGEQFF,TGTGCCAGCAGCCCCAAGACTAGCGGGAGTGGTGAGCAGTTCTTC
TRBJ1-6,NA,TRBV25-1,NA,CASSEGAPLPPLHF,TGTGCCAGCAGTGAAGGGGCACCTTTGCCACCCCTCCACTTT
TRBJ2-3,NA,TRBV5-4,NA,CASSFQGPGDTQYF,TGTGCCAGCAGCTTTCAGGGTCCCGGAGATACGCAGTATTTT
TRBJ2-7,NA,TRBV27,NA,CASSLDSNYEQYF,TGTGCCAGCAGTTTGGACAGCAACTACGAGCAGTACTTC
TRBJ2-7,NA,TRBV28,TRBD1,CASSLQGWSYEQYF,TGTGCCAGCAGTCTACAGGGGTGGTCCTACGAGCAGTACTTC
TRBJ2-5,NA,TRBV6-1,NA,CASSEQGRRETQYF,TGTGCCAGCAGTGAGCAGGGGCGAAGGGAGACCCAGTACTTC
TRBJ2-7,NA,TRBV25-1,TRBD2,CASSAPDSGSWYEQYF,TGTGCCAGCAGTGCCCCGGATAGCGGGAGTTGGTACGAGCAGTACTTC
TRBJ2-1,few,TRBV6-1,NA,CASSELVSYNEQFF,TGTGCCAGCAGTGAACTAGTCTCCTACAATGAGCAGTTCTTC
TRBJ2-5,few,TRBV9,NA,CASSRGETQYF,TGTGCCAGCAGCAGGGGAGAGACCCAGTACTTC
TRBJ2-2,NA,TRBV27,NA,CASSSLSGELFF,TGTGCCAGCAGTTCCCTATCTGGGGAGCTGTTTTTT
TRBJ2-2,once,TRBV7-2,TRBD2,CASSLNLAGGPGGELFF,TGTGCCAGCAGCTTAAATCTAGCGGGAGGGCCGGGCGGGGAGCTGTTTTTT
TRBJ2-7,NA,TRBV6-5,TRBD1,CASSHTGTGGYEQYF,TGTGCCAGCAGCCATACCGGGACAGGGGGATACGAGCAGTACTTC
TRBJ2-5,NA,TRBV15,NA,CATSRDAQGLKTQYF,TGTGCCACCAGCAGAGATGCCCAGGGGCTAAAGACCCAGTACTTC
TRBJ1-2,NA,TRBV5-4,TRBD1,CASSLDRGGGYTF,TGTGCCAGCAGCTTGGACAGGGGAGGTGGCTACACCTTC
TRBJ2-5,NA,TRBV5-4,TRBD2,CASRDSGKNQETQYF,TGTGCCAGCAGGGATAGCGGGAAAAACCAAGAGACCCAGTACTTC
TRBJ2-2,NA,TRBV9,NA,CASTGGGANTGELFF,TGTGCCAGCACCGGAGGGGGCGCGAACACCGGGGAGCTGTTTTTT
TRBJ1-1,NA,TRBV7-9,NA,CASAGGGRGFTEAFF,TGTGCCAGCGCTGGGGGGGGCAGGGGATTCACTGAAGCTTTCTTT
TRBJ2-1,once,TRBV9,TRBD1,CASSVGDRELDEQFF,TGTGCCAGCAGCGTAGGGGACAGGGAGCTAGATGAGCAGTTCTTC
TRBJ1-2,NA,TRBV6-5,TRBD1,CASSLGTGHGYTF,TGTGCCAGCAGTTTAGGGACAGGGCATGGCTACACCTTC
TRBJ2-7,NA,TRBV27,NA,CASSTGGWNEQYF,TGTGCCAGCAGTACGGGTGGATGGAACGAGCAGTACTTC
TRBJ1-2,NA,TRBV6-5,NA,CASSGAGFYGYTF,TGTGCCAGCAGTGGGGCAGGCTTCTATGGCTACACCTTC
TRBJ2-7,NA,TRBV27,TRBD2,CASSLSGGRADEQYF,TGTGCCAGCAGTTTATCTGGCGGGAGGGCCGACGAGCAGTACTTC
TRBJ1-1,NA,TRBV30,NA,CAFPSRYPNTEAFF,TGTGCCTTCCCTTCACGCTACCCGAACACTGAAGCTTTCTTT
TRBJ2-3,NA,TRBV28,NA,CASSLGGSTDTQYF,TGTGCCAGCAGTTTAGGGGGGAGCACAGATACGCAGTATTTT
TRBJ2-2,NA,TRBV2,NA,CASSEETRAGELFF,TGTGCCAGCAGTGAGGAAACGAGGGCCGGGGAGCTGTTTTTT
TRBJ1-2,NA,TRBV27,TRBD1,CASSLTGGTVIYGYTF,TGTGCCAGCAGTTTAACGGGTGGGACAGTGATTTATGGCTACACCTTC
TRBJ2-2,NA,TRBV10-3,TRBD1,CAIRDRGNTGELFF,TGTGCCATCAGAGACAGGGGTAACACCGGGGAGCTGTTTTTT
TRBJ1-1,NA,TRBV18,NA,CASSPLREGTEAFF,TGTGCCAGCTCACCACTCAGGGAGGGGACTGAAGCTTTCTTT
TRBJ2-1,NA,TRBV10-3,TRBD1,CAISEPQTGVNEQFF,TGTGCCATCAGTGAGCCCCAAACAGGGGTCAATGAGCAGTTCTTC
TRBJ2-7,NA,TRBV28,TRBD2,CASTQAGGRSYEQYF,TGTGCCAGCACCCAGGCGGGAGGTCGGTCCTACGAGCAGTACTTC
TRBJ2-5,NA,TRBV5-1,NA,CASSLGAGALQETQYF,TGCGCCAGCAGCTTGGGGGCAGGGGCGCTGCAAGAGACCCAGTACTTC
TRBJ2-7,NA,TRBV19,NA,CASSPVPSREQYF,TGTGCCAGTAGCCCTGTCCCCTCGAGGGAGCAGTACTTC
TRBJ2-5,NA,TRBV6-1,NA,CASSEEHGDLEQYF,TGTGCCAGCAGTGAAGAGCACGGGGACTTGGAGCAGTACTTC
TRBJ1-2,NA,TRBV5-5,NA,CASSWGGTGGYTF,TGTGCCAGCAGCTGGGGGGGGACGGGCGGCTACACCTTC
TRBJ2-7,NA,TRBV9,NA,CASSPRDTTYEQYF,TGTGCCAGCAGCCCCCGGGACACCACCTACGAGCAGTACTTC
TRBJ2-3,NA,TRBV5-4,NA,CASSFRRGADTQYF,TGTGCCAGCAGCTTTCGTAGGGGCGCAGATACGCAGTATTTT
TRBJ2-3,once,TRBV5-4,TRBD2,CASSLSTSATDTQYF,TGTGCCAGCAGCTTGAGTACTAGCGCCACAGATACGCAGTATTTT
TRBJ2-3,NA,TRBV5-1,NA,CASKLTQWATDTQYF,TGCGCCAGCAAATTAACACAATGGGCCACAGATACGCAGTATTTT
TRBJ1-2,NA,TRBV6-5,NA,CASQAAGGYGYTF,TGTGCCAGCCAAGCGGCGGGCGGCTATGGCTACACCTTC
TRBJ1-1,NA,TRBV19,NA,CASSIRAERRAEAFF,TGTGCCAGTAGTATACGCGCGGAGAGACGTGCTGAAGCTTTCTTT
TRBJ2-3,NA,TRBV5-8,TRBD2,CASSKSGRSTDTQYF,TGTGCCAGCAGCAAAAGCGGGAGGAGCACAGATACGCAGTATTTT
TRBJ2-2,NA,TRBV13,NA,CASSLRGFFGELFF,TGTGCCAGCAGCTTAAGGGGTTTTTTCGGGGAGCTGTTTTTT
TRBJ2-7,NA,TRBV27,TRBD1,CASRRLGQGEEQYF,TGTGCCAGCAGACGTCTCGGACAGGGGGAAGAGCAGTACTTC
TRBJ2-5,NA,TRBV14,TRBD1,CASSRQGAMETQYF,TGTGCCAGCAGCCGACAGGGGGCAATGGAGACCCAGTACTTC
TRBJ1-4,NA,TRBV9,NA,CASSEGPGSEKLFF,TGTGCCAGCAGCGAAGGACCGGGATCCGAAAAACTGTTTTTT
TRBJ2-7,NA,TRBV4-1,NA,CASSLQPAVKYEQYF,TGCGCCAGCAGCCTCCAACCCGCGGTGAAGTACGAGCAGTACTTC
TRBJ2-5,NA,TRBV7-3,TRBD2,CASSFRGREGETQYF,TGTGCCAGCAGCTTTCGGGGGCGGGAGGGAGAGACCCAGTACTTC
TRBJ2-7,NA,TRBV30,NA,CAWRAQGGSEQYF,TGTGCCTGGAGGGCCCAAGGGGGTAGCGAGCAGTACTTC
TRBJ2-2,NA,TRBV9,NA,CASSALGGGKDGELFF,TGTGCCAGCAGCGCGTTAGGAGGGGGCAAAGACGGGGAGCTGTTTTTT
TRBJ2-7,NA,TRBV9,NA,CASSVSSAGSYEQYF,TGTGCCAGCAGCGTATCGAGTGCGGGATCCTACGAGCAGTACTTC
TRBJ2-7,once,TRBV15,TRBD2,CATSRGLRLADTYEQYF,TGTGCCACCAGCAGGGGGTTAAGACTAGCCGATACCTACGAGCAGTACTTC
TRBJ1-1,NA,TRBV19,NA,CASSGRQGQGPEAFF,TGTGCCAGTAGTGGTCGTCAGGGGCAGGGCCCTGAAGCTTTCTTT